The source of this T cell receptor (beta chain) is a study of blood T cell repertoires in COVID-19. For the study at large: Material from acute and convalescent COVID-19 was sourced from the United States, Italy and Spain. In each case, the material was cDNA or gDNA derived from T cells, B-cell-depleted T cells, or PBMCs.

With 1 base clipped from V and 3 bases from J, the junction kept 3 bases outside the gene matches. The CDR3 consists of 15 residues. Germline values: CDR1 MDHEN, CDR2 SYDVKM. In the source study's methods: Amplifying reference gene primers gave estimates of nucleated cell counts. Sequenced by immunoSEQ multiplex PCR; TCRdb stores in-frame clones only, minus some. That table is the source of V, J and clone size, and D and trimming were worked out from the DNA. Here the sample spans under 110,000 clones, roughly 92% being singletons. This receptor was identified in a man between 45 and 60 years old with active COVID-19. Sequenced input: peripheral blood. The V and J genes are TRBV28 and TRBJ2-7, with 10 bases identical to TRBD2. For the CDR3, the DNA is TGTGCCAGCAGTTTATTTTCTAGCGGGAGCTACGAGCAGTACTTC. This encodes CASSLFSSGSYEQYF.